A single T cell receptor (beta chain) is shown here with its context. The sort gate was single viable CD3+CD4+CD8-CD45RO+ cells for memory CD4+ T cells. After thawing, CD4+ T cells were positively selected. These data belong to a study of memory CD4+ T cells and cytomegalovirus serostatus. Trimming removed 5 bases at V and 5 bases at J, with 15 bases between. CDR3 length: 14 residues. In germline, CDR1 is PRHDT, CDR2 FYEKMQ (reference sequence). Profiling relied on immunoSEQ multiplex PCR, and the TCRdb table lists in-frame clones only, not all of them. The data contain around 25,000 clones, about three quarters of them singletons.

Material for sequencing was memory CD4+ T cells from blood. The sequence was collected from an adult in good health and CMV-seronegative. The genes are TRBV13 and TRBJ1-1; maybe TRBD1 (5 bases). The DNA of the CDR3 is TGTGCCAGCAGCCCCCTGGGGGGAAGGACTGAAGCTTTCTTT. It yields the protein CASSPLGGRTEAFF.